The TCR beta chain under discussion was sequenced for a study of T cell changes during pregnancy in multiple sclerosis. Using immunoSEQ multiplex PCR, the repertoire was profiled, and TCRdb retains in-frame clones only, with some absent. The repertoire has around 60,000 clones, 90% to 95% of them found once; the top ten carry roughly 0.35%. Germline values: CDR1 SGDLS, CDR2 YYNGEE. The length of the CDR3 is 16 residues. V shed 3 bases and J shed 3 bases, with 18 bases lying between them. The gene calls are TRBV9 and TRBJ1-1; no clear D gene. The sequence came from a female donor with multiple sclerosis, enrolled in a pregnancy study. Sequenced here: CD4+ T cells from peripheral blood mononuclear cells, sampled before pregnancy. The CDR3 here is CASSAGLLIGDTEAFF. The DNA of the CDR3 is TGTGCCAGCAGCGCCGGACTCCTAATTGGGGACACTGAAGCTTTCTTT.